The 21 T cell receptor beta chains presented below share a single source sample, sequenced in a study of blood T cell repertoires in COVID-19. Assay used: immunoSEQ multiplex PCR; TCRdb lists only in-frame clones, some missing. The sample records about 52,000 clones, approximately 89% being singletons. Sample: peripheral blood. Receptors were obtained from a human donor in a cohort sampled during active COVID-19.

CDR3 residues: CASFAPRGANRYGYTF. As DNA, the CDR3 is TGTGCCAGCTTTGCCCCGCGGGGGGCAAACCGCTATGGCTACACCTTC. The genes are TRBV28 and TRBJ1-2; weak D call: TRBD1 (6 bases). The CDR3 sequence is 16 residues long. Trimming shortened V by 8 bases and J by 4 bases, and 23 bases separated the two germline ends. Germline lookup yields CDR1 MDHEN and CDR2 SYDVKM.

The count of this clone is one. CDR3 in amino acids: CASSLRQPAGEKLFF. The CDR3 nucleotides are TGTGCCAGCAGCCTCAGACAGCCCGCCGGGGAAAAACTGTTTTTT. The chain employs TRBV3-1 (or the pseudogene TRBV3-2) and TRBJ1-4; maybe TRBD1 (5 bases). CDR1 and CDR2 (germline): LGHDT, YNNKEL (reference sequence). The germline V and J ends were trimmed by 4 bases and 8 bases, with 17 bases remaining between them. CDR3 length: 15 amino acids.

This clone was seen only once. The CDR3 coding sequence is TGCAGTGCTAGTGTCGGGGTGAACACTGAAGCTTTCTTT. It codes for CSASVGVNTEAFF. The V gene is TRBV20-1, the J gene TRBJ1-1; no clear D. The CDR3 runs to 13 residues. Germline assignment: CDR1 DFQATT and CDR2 SNEGSKA (reference sequence). Trimming removed 3 bases from V and 0 bases from J, with 8 bases in between.

This chain links TRBV12-5 with TRBJ2-1, with D perhaps matching TRBD2 (7 bases). Trimming removed 3 bases from V and 8 bases from J, with 11 bases in between. The CDR3 is 13 residues long. In germline, CDR1 is LGHNT, CDR2 FRNRAP. Here the CDR3 reads CASGFRGADEQFF. The CDR3 DNA reads TGTGCTAGTGGTTTCCGGGGGGCGGATGAGCAGTTCTTC.

This chain connects TRBV19 to TRBJ1-2, with D uncertain. Germline V gene sequence: CDR1 LNHDA, CDR2 SQIVND (reference sequence). V was pared by 0 bases and J by 4 bases, with 15 bases between. The CDR3 covers 16 residues. CDR3 sequence reads: CASSIDSGPPLYGYTF. The CDR3 DNA is TGTGCCAGTAGTATAGACTCTGGCCCCCCCCTCTATGGCTACACCTTC. The entire variable domain, with the rest obtained from reference TRBV19 and TRBJ1-2, is as follows: DGGITQSPKYLFRKEGQNVTLSCEQNLNHDAMYWYRQDPGQGLRLIYYSQIVNDFQKGDIAEGYSVSREKKESFPLTVTSAQKNPTAFYLCASSIDSGPPLYGYTFGSGTRLTVV.

The chain recombines TRBV19 with TRBJ2-2; weak D call: TRBD1 (6 bases). There are 14 residues in the CDR3. Deletions cut 2 bases from V and 3 bases from J, with 7 bases between. The germline gives CDR1 LNHDA, CDR2 SQIVND (reference sequence). The CDR3 spells CASSIKGDTGELFF. CDR3 nucleotide sequence: TGTGCCAGTAGTATAAAGGGGGACACCGGGGAGCTGTTTTTT.

The chain has TRBV6-5 and TRBJ2-5; 9 bases agree with TRBD2. The trim removed 6 bases at V and 4 bases at J, leaving 3 bases unmatched. The CDR3 runs 13 residues. Germline V lookup: CDR1 MNHEY, CDR2 SVGAGI. CDR3 protein: CASRPSGIETQYF. The CDR3 DNA reads as TGTGCCAGCAGGCCTAGCGGGATAGAGACCCAGTACTTC.

This clone appeared a single time. The genes are TRBV5-5 and TRBJ2-7, with D perhaps matching TRBD1 (5 bases). V was clipped by 2 bases and J by 4 bases, with 19 bases between them. Germline assignment: CDR1 SGHKS and CDR2 YYEKEE (reference sequence). The CDR3 sequence is 16 residues long. The CDR3 is CASSFSTGSTLYEQYF. The CDR3 region has the DNA TGTGCCAGCAGCTTCTCAACAGGTAGTACCCTGTACGAGCAGTACTTC.

V gene TRBV12-5 combines with J gene TRBJ2-2; TRBD1 aligns across 7 bases. Per the germline V gene, CDR1 is LGHNT and CDR2 is FRNRAP. The CDR3 has 18 amino acids. Trimming took 2 bases from V and 2 from J; bases not matched to a gene: 11. CDR3 coding DNA: TGTGCTAGTGGTTTGACACGAACAGGGGATTTTAACACCGGGGAGCTGTTTTTT. As protein: CASGLTRTGDFNTGELFF. The full variable domain, rest sourced from reference TRBV12-5 and TRBJ2-2, is DARVTQTPRHKVTEMGQEVTMRCQPILGHNTVFWYRQTMMQGLELLAYFRNRAPLDDSGMPKDRFSAEMPDATLATLKIQPSEPRDSAVYFCASGLTRTGDFNTGELFFGEGSRLTVL.

This clone occurred a few times. The genes are TRBV3-1 (or the pseudogene TRBV3-2) and TRBJ1-5; D gene unclear. The germline gives CDR1 LGHDT, CDR2 YNNKEL (reference sequence). CDR3 length: 14 residues. The ends were cut back, 3 bases at V and 6 bases at J, with 12 bases in the middle. CDR3 bases: TGTGCCAGCAGCCAGGCACTAGAGGGTCAGCCCCAGCATTTT. Protein sequence: CASSQALEGQPQHF.

The chain couples TRBV11-2 to TRBJ2-1; 11 bases are shared with TRBD2. V trimming: 0 bases; J trimming: 12 bases; junction bases outside the gene matches: 7. CDR3 size: 15 residues. Germline V lookup: CDR1 SGHAT, CDR2 FQNNGV. The CDR3 DNA is TGTGCCAGCAGCTTAGATTGGCTAGCGGGAGGAGGGCAGTTCTTC. It encodes CASSLDWLAGGGQFF.

The chain carries TRBV5-1 and TRBJ1-1, with 9 bases that match TRBD1. Losses at the gene ends were 7 bases for V and 7 bases for J; bases not matched to a gene: 8. This CDR3 region has 13 residues. Germline V gene lookup returns CDR1 SGHRS and CDR2 YFSETQ. The CDR3 loop reads CASWRTGEGEAFF. CDR3 DNA: TGCGCCAGCTGGAGGACAGGGGAGGGTGAAGCTTTCTTT.

The gene calls are TRBV28 and TRBJ2-7, with 9 nucleotides matching TRBD2. Germline CDR1 is MDHEN and CDR2 is SYDVKM. This CDR3 has 16 residues. With 2 bases clipped from V and 2 bases from J, the junction kept 7 bases outside the gene matches. CDR3 residues: CASSLGGGGIPYEQYF. Here the CDR3 DNA reads TGTGCCAGCAGTTTAGGCGGGGGGGGGATCCCCTACGAGCAGTACTTC.

J is TRBJ2-2 and V is TRBV5-4, with D tentatively TRBD2 (5 bases). Germline CDR1 SGHNT, CDR2 YYREEE (reference sequence). The CDR3 sequence is 16 residues long. V lost 2 bases and J 3 bases, leaving 14 bases between the germline ends. The CDR3 here is CASSFPVLADTGELFF. CDR3 sequence (DNA): TGTGCCAGCAGCTTCCCCGTCCTAGCAGACACCGGGGAGCTGTTTTTT.

The chain is built from TRBV5-6 and TRBJ2-6, with unresolved D. The CDR3 is made up of 17 amino acids. Trimming took 3 bases from V and 4 from J, leaving 17 bases between them. Germline values: CDR1 SGHDT, CDR2 YYEEEE. The DNA of the CDR3 is TGTGCCAGCAGCTCCGAGACTGCGTCCTGGGGGGCCAACGTCCTGACTTTC. It yields the protein CASSSETASWGANVLTF.

The gene calls are TRBV6-5 and TRBJ2-7, with a possible D match to TRBD1 (6 bases). Germline V gene lookup returns CDR1 MNHEY and CDR2 SVGAGI. V lost 4 bases, J lost 7 bases, and 17 bases lay in between. CDR3 size: 14 residues. The CDR3 DNA reads as TGTGCCAGCAGTTCCAAGACAGGTCCTCGGGAGCAGTACTTC. Residues: CASSSKTGPREQYF.

The chain recombines TRBV2 with TRBJ2-3; 8 nucleotides agree with TRBD2. This CDR3 is 15 amino acids long. Trimming removed 5 bases from V and 4 bases from J; junction bases left unmatched: 8. Germline V CDR1 and CDR2: SNHLY, FYNNEI. CDR3 in DNA: TGTGCCAGCAGTCCCTGGACTAGCAACGCAGATACGCAGTATTTT. It translates to CASSPWTSNADTQYF.

V gene TRBV29-1 combines with J gene TRBJ2-7, with 13 bases lining up with TRBD2. Germline CDR1 is SQVTM and CDR2 is ANQGSEA. The CDR3 has 12 residues. J was trimmed by 2 bases and V by 8 bases; bases with no gene match: 0. The CDR3 nucleotides are TGCAGCACTAGCGGGGGGGCCTACGAGCAGTACTTC. Amino acid sequence: CSTSGGAYEQYF.

V is TRBV11-2 and J is TRBJ1-5; D is unresolved. Trimming removed 0 bases at V and 5 bases at J, with 5 bases between. The CDR3 runs 13 residues. The germline CDR1 and CDR2 sequences are SGHAT and FQNNGV. The CDR3 region has the DNA TGTGCCAGCAGCTTAGATCGCGATCAGCCCCAGCATTTT. Translated, it gives CASSLDRDQPQHF. Combining the CDR3 with reference TRBV11-2 and TRBJ1-5 gives the whole variable domain EAGVAQSPRYKIIEKRQSVAFWCNPISGHATLYWYQQILGQGPKLLIQFQNNGVVDDSQLPKDRFSAERLKGVDSTLKIQPAKLEDSAVYLCASSLDRDQPQHFGDGTRLSIL.

V is TRBV19 and J is TRBJ2-2, with unresolved D. This CDR3 contains 13 residues. Germline V gives CDR1 LNHDA, CDR2 SQIVND (reference sequence). Trimming took off 4 bases at V and 5 bases at J, with 8 bases between the two ends. The DNA of the CDR3 is TGTGCCAGTAGTAAAGACTTTACCGGGGAGCTGTTTTTT. Translated: CASSKDFTGELFF.

This clone was seen a few times. The chain recombines TRBV30 with TRBJ1-2; maybe TRBD1 (6 bases). CDR3 length: 14 amino acids. V was clipped by 4 bases and J by 5 bases, with 17 bases between them. Germline V gene sequence: CDR1 GTSNPN, CDR2 SVGIG (reference sequence). The CDR3 coding sequence is TGTGCCTGGAAACCCGCAGGGGTTAATTATGGCTACACCTTC. Translating gives CAWKPAGVNYGYTF. Based on the CDR3 plus reference TRBV30 and TRBJ1-2, the full variable domain is SQTIHQWPATLVQPVGSPLSLECTVEGTSNPNLYWYRQAAGRGLQLLFYSVGIGQISSEVPQNLSASRPQDRQFILSSKKLLLSDSGFYLCAWKPAGVNYGYTFGSGTRLTVV.